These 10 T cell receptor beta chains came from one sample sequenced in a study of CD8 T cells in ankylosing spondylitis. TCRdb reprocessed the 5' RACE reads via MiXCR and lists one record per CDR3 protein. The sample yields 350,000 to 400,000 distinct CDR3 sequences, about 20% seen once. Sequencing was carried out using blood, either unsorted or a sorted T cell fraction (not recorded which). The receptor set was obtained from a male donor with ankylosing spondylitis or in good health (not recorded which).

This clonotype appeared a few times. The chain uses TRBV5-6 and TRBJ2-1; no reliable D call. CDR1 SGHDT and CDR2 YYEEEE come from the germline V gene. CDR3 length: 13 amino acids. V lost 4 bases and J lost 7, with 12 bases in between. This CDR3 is CASSPRLGNEQFF. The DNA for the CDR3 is TGTGCCAGCAGCCCCCGCCTGGGGAATGAGCAGTTCTTC.

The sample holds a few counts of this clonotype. CDR3 nucleotides: TGTGCCACCAGCCGGGGGCGATCGGGACAGGGCTACGAGCAGTACTTC. This encodes CATSRGRSGQGYEQYF. The chain has TRBV15 and TRBJ2-7, with 9 bases lining up with TRBD1. Germline CDR1 reads LNHNV; CDR2 reads YYDKDF (reference sequence). The ends lost 5 bases at V and 3 bases at J; junction bases unmatched: 11. The CDR3 runs to 16 residues.

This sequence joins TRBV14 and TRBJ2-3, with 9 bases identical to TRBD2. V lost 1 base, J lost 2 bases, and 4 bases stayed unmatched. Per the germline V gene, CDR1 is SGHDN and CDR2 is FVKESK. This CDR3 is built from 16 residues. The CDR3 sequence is CASSQGAGGPTDTQYF. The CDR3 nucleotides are TGTGCCAGCAGCCAAGGAGCGGGGGGTCCCACAGATACGCAGTATTTT. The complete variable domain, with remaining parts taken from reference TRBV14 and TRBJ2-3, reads EAGVTQFPSHSVIEKGQTVTLRCDPISGHDNLYWYRRVMGKEIKFLLHFVKESKQDESGMPNNRFLAERTGGTYSTLKVQPAELEDSGVYFCASSQGAGGPTDTQYFGPGTRLTVL.

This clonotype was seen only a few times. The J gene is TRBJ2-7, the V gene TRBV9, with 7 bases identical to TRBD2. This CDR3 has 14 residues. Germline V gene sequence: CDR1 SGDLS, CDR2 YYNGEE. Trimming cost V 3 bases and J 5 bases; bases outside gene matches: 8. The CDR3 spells CASSEGLVGNEQYF. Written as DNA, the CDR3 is TGTGCCAGCAGCGAAGGACTAGTAGGTAACGAGCAGTACTTC.

This chain's CDR3 is CSARKGLAGSEQYF. In nucleotides, the CDR3 is TGCAGTGCTAGAAAGGGACTAGCGGGCTCAGAGCAGTATTTT. The rearrangement uses TRBV20-1 and TRBJ2-3; TRBD2 aligns across 12 bases. This CDR3 has 14 amino acids. V gave up 2 bases and J gave up 11 bases; unmatched junction bases: 8. In germline, CDR1 is DFQATT, CDR2 SNEGSKA (reference sequence).

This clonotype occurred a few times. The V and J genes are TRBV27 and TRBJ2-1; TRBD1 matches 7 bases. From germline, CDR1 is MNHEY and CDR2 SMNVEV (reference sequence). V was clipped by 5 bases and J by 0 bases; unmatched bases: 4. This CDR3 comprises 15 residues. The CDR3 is CASSIDRASYNEQFF. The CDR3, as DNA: TGTGCCAGCAGTATAGACAGGGCCTCCTACAATGAGCAGTTCTTC.

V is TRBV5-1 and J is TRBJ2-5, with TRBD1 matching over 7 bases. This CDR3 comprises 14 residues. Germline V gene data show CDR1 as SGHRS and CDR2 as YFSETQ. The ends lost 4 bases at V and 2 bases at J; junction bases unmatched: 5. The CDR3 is CASSQGQSQETQYF. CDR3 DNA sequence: TGCGCCAGCAGCCAGGGACAGTCGCAAGAGACCCAGTACTTC.

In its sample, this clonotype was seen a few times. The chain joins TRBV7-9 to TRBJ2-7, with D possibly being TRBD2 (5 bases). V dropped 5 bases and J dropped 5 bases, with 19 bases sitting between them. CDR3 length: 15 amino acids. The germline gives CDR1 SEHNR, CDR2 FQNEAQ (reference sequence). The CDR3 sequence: CASSAPDRGWNEQYF. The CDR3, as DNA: TGTGCCAGCAGCGCCCCGGACCGGGGTTGGAACGAGCAGTACTTC.

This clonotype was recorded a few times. The CDR3 DNA is TGCAGTGCTATCCCGCCAAGCAGGTCAGAGACCCAGTACTTC. Residues: CSAIPPSRSETQYF. The chain couples TRBV20-1 to TRBJ2-5; no reliable D call. V dropped 4 bases and J dropped 4 bases, with 16 bases sitting between them. Germline loops: CDR1 DFQATT, CDR2 SNEGSKA (reference sequence). The CDR3 covers 14 residues.

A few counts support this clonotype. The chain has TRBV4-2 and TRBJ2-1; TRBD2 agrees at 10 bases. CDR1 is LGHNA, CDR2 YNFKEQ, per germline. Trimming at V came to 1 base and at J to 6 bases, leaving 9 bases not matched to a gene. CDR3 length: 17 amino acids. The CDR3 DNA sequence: TGTGCCAGCAGCCAAGTTAGCGGGGGGCCTTTGGGCAATGAGCAGTTCTTC. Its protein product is CASSQVSGGPLGNEQFF.